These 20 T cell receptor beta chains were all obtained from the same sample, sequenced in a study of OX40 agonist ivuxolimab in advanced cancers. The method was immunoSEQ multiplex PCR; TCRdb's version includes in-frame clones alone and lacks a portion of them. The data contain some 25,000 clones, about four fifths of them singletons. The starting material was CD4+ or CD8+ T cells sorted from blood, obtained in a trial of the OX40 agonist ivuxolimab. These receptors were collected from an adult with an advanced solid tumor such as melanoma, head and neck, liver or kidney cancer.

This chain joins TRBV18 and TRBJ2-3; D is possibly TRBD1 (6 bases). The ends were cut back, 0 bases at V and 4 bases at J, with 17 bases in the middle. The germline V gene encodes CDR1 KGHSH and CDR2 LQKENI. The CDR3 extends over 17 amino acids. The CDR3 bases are TGTGCCAGCTCACCACCGGGGGCAGGTCTGCTCGCAGATACGCAGTATTTT. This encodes CASSPPGAGLLADTQYF.

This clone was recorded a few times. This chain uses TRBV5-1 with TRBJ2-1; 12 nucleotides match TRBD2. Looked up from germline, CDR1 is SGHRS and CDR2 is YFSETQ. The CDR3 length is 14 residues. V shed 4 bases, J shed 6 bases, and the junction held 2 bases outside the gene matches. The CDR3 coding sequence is TGCGCCAGCAGCGGGACTAGCGGGTTCAATGAGCAGTTCTTC. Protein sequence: CASSGTSGFNEQFF.

The CDR3 region is CASSYSRGGTEAFF. CDR3 nucleotide sequence: TGTGCCAGCAGTTACTCGAGGGGGGGAACTGAAGCTTTCTTT. The chain joins TRBV6-6 to TRBJ1-1, with D maybe TRBD1 (6 bases). Germline V gene data show CDR1 as MNHNY and CDR2 as SVGAGI (reference sequence). With 0 bases removed from V and 5 bases from J, the gap between germline ends came to 10 bases. There are 14 residues in the CDR3.

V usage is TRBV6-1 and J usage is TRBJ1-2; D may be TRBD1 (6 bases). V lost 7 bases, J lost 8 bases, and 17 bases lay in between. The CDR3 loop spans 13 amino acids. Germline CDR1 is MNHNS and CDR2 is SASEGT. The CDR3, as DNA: TGTGCCAGCACCCCGCGACAGGAGACGGGCTACACCTTC. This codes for CASTPRQETGYTF.

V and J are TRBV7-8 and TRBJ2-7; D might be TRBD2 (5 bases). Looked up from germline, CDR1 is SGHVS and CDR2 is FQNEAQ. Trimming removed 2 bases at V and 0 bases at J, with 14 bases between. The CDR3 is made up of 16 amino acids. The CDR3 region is CASSLSGSESSYEQYF. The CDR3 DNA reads TGTGCCAGCAGCTTAAGTGGGAGCGAGAGCTCCTACGAGCAGTACTTC. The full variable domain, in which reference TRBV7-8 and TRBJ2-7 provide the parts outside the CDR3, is GAGVSQSPRYKVAKRGQDVALRCDPISGHVSLFWYQQALGQGPEFLTYFQNEAQLDKSGLPSDRFFAERPEGSVSTLKIQRTQQEDSAVYLCASSLSGSESSYEQYFGPGTRLTVT.

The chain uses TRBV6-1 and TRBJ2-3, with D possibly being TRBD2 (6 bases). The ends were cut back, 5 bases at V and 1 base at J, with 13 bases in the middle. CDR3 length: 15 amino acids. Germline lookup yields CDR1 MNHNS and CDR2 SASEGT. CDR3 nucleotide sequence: TGTGCCAGCAGTAACCGACTAGTCGGCACAGATACGCAGTATTTT. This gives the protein CASSNRLVGTDTQYF.

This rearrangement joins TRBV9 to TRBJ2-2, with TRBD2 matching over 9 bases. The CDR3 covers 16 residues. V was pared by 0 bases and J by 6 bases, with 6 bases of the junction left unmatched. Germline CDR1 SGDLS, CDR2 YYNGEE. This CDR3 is CASSVESTSGAGELFF. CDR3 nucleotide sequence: TGTGCCAGCAGCGTAGAGTCGACTAGCGGAGCCGGGGAGCTGTTTTTT.

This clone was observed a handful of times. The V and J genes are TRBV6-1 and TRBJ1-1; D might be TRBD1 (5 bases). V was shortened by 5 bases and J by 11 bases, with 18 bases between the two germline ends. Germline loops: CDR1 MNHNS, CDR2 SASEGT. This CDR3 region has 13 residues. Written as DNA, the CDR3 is TGTGCCAGCAGTCCCCTCTTATCAGGGTACGCTTTCTTT. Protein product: CASSPLLSGYAFF.

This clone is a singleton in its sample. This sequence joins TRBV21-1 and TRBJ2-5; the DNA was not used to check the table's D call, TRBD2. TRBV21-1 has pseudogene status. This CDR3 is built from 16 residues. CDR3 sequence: CANPILAGGYQETQYF. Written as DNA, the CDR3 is TGTGCCAATCCAATCCTAGCGGGAGGGTACCAAGAGACCCAGTACTTC.

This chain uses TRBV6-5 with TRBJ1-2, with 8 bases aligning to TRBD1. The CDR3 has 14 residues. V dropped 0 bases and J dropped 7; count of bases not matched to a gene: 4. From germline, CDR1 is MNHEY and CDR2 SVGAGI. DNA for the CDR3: TGTGCCAGCAGTTACTCGCGGCAGGGGGCTGGCTACACCTTC. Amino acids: CASSYSRQGAGYTF.

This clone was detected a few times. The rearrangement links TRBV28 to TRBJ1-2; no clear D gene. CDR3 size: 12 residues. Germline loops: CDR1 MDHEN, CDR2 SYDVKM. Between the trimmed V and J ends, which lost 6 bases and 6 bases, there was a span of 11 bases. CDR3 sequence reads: CASSSGGHGYTF. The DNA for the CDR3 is TGTGCCAGCAGCTCGGGAGGGCATGGCTACACCTTC.

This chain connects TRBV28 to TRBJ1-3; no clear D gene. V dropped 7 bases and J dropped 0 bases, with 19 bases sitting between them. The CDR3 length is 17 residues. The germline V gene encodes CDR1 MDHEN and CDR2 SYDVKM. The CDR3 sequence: CASIPGYPAFSGNTIYF. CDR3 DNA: TGTGCCAGCATTCCGGGTTACCCCGCTTTCTCTGGAAACACCATATATTTT.

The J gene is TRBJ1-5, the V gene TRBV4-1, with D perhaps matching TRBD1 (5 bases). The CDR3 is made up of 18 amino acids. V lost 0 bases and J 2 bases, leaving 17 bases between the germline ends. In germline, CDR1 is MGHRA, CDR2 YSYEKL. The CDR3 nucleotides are TGCGCCAGCAGCCAAGATCCCAGGGCCGGGCGGGGCAATCAGCCCCAGCATTTT. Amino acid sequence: CASSQDPRAGRGNQPQHF.

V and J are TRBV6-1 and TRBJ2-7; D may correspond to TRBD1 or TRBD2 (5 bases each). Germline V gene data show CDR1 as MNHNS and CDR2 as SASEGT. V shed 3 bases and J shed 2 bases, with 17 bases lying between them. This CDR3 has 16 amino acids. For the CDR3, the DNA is TGTGCCAGCAGTGATGTTGAGGGGATTAGAACCTACGAGCAGTACTTC. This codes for CASSDVEGIRTYEQYF.

As DNA, the CDR3 is TGTGCCAGCAGTTTATCCTCTCTTGGGAGTTGGAATGAAAAACTGTTTTTT. Translation: CASSLSSLGSWNEKLFF. The chain joins TRBV27 to TRBJ1-4, with D hard to call. The CDR3 contains 17 residues. The germline V gene encodes CDR1 MNHEY and CDR2 SMNVEV (reference sequence). Trimming took off 0 bases at V and 5 bases at J, with 16 bases between the two ends.

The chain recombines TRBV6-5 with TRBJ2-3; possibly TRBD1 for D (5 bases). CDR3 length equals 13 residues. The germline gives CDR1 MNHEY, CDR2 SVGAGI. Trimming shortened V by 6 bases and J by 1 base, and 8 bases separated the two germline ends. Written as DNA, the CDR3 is TGTGCCAGCAGCTCACAGGGCACAGATACGCAGTATTTT. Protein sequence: CASSSQGTDTQYF.

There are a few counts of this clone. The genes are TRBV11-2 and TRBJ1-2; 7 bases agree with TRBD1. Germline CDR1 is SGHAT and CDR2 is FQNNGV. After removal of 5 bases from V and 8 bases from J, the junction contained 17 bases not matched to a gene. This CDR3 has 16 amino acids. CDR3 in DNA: TGTGCCAGCAGCCGAATTGGGGGGACAGAGACAAGAGGCTACACCTTC. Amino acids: CASSRIGGTETRGYTF. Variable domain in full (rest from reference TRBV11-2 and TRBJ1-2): EAGVAQSPRYKIIEKRQSVAFWCNPISGHATLYWYQQILGQGPKLLIQFQNNGVVDDSQLPKDRFSAERLKGVDSTLKIQPAKLEDSAVYLCASSRIGGTETRGYTFGSGTRLTVV.

CDR3 sequence: CASSTTLSGGGNEQFF. The CDR3 DNA is TGTGCCAGTAGTACTACGCTTAGCGGGGGGGGGAATGAGCAGTTCTTC. The rearrangement joins TRBV19 to TRBJ2-1, with 11 positions matching TRBD2. With 4 bases clipped from V and 7 bases from J, the junction kept 9 bases outside the gene matches. The length of the CDR3 is 16 residues. Germline loops: CDR1 LNHDA, CDR2 SQIVND (reference sequence). Full variable domain (outside the CDR3, taken from reference TRBV19 and TRBJ2-1): DGGITQSPKYLFRKEGQNVTLSCEQNLNHDAMYWYRQDPGQGLRLIYYSQIVNDFQKGDIAEGYSVSREKKESFPLTVTSAQKNPTAFYLCASSTTLSGGGNEQFFGPGTRLTVL.

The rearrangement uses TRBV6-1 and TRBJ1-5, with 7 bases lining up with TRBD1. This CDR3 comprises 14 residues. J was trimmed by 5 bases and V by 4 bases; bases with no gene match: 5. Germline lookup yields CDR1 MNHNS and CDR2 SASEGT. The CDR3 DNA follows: TGTGCCAGCAGTGGCGACAGGGTCTATCAGCCCCAGCATTTT. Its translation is CASSGDRVYQPQHF.

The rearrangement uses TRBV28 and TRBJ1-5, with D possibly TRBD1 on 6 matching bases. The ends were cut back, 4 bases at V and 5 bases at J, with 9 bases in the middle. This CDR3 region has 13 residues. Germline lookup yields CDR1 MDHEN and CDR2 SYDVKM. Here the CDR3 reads CASSSGQYQPQHF. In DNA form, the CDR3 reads TGTGCCAGCAGTTCCGGACAGTATCAGCCCCAGCATTTT.